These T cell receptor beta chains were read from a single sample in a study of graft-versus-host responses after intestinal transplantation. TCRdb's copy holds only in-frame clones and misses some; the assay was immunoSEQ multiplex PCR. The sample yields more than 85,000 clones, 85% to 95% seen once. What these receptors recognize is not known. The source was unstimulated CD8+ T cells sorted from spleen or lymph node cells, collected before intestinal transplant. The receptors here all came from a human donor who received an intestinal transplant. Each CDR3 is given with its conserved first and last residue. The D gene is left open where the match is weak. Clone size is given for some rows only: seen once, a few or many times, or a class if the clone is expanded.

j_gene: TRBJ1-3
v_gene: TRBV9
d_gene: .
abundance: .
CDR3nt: TGTGCCAGCAGCGGAGGACAGTTAGGGTCTGGAAACACCATATATTTT
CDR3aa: CASSGGQLGSGNTIYF

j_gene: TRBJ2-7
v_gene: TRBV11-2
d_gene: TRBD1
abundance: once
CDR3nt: TGTGCCAGCAGCCTTACAGGGGCCTACGAGCAGTACTTC
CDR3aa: CASSLTGAYEQYF

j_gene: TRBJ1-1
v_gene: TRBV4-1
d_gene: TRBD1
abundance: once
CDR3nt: TGCGCCAGCAGCCAAGTCTACTCACAGGGGACTGAAGCTTTCTTT
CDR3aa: CASSQVYSQGTEAFF

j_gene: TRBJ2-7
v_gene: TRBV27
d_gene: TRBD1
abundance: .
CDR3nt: TGTGCCAGCAGACTCTCCGGGACAGGGATCAACTACGAGCAGTACTTC
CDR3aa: CASRLSGTGINYEQYF

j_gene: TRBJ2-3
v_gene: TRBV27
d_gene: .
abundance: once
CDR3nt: TGTGCCAGCACCACGACCAACAGGGATACTGATACGCAGTATTTT
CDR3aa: CASTTTNRDTDTQYF

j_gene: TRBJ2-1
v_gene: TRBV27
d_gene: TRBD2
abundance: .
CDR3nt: TGTGCCAGCAGACTAGCGGGGGTAAATGAGCAGTTCTTC
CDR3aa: CASRLAGVNEQFF

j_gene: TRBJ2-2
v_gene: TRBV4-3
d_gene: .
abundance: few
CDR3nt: TGCGCCAGCAGCCAAGAAGGTCAGGGAATGGGCGGGGAGCTGTTTTTT
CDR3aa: CASSQEGQGMGGELFF

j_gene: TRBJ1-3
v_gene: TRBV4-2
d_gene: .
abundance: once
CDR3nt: TGTGCCAGCAGCCAAATAGAAGGAAACACCATATATTTT
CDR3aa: CASSQIEGNTIYF

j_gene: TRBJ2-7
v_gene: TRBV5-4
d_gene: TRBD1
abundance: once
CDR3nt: TGTGCCAGCAGCCGAGGACAGGGCTACGAGCAGTACTTC
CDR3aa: CASSRGQGYEQYF

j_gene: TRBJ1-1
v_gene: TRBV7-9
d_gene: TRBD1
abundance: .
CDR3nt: TGTGCCAGCAGCCTAGGACAGGGGTTGAACACTGAAGCTTTCTTT
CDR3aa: CASSLGQGLNTEAFF

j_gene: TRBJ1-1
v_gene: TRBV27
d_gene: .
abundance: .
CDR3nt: TGTGCCAGCGGCGGGGGGGCCATACACCCAAACACTGAAGCTTTCTTT
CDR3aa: CASGGGAIHPNTEAFF

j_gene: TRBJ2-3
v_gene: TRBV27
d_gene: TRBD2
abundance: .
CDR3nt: TGTGCCAGCAGAAGCGTTTCGACTAGCGGGGGCCGCACAGATACGCAGTATTTT
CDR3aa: CASRSVSTSGGRTDTQYF

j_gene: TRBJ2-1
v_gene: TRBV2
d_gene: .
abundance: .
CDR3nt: TGTGCCAGCAGTGAGGGGGCGCTCCACAATGAGCAGTTCTTC
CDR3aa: CASSEGALHNEQFF

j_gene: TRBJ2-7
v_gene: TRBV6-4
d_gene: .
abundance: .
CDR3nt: TGTGCCAGCAGTGACCCCAGGGACGAGCAGTACTTC
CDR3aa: CASSDPRDEQYF

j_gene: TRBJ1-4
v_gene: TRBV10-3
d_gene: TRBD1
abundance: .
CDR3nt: TGTGCCATCGCCCAGACAGGGCGAATGGATGAAAAACTGTTTTTT
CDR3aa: CAIAQTGRMDEKLFF

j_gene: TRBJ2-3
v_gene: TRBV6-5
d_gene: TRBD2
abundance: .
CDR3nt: TGTGCCAGCTCGCCGGGGGGGTTCGCAGATACGCAGTATTTT
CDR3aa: CASSPGGFADTQYF

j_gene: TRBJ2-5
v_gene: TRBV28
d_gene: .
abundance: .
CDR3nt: TGTGCCAGCAGTCCCACCGGGGCCAGGGGGGAAGAGACCCAGTACTTC
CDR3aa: CASSPTGARGEETQYF

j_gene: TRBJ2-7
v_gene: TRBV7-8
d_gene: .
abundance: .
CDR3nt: TGTGCCAGCAGCTTAGGACATAATCCCTACGAGCAGTACTTC
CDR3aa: CASSLGHNPYEQYF

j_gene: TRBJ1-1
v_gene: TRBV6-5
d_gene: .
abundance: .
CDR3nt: TGTGCCAGCAGTCACACAGGGAACACTGAAGCTTTCTTT
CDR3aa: CASSHTGNTEAFF

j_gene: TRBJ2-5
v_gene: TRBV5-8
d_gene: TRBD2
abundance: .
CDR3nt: TGTGCCAGCAGCTTGGAGGGCGGGGGGCAAGAGACCCAGTACTTC
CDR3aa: CASSLEGGGQETQYF

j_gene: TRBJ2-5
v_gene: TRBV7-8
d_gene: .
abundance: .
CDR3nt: TGTGCCAGCAGCTCACCGACAGGCGGGGAGACCCAGTACTTC
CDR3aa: CASSSPTGGETQYF

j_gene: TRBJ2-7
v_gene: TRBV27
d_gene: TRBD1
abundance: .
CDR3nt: TGTGCCAGCAGCCAAGGACAGGGGGCGTACGAGCAGTACTTC
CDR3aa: CASSQGQGAYEQYF

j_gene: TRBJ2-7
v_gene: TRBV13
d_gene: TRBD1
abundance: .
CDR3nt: TGTGCCAGCAGTGAGGGGGCATTTGACGAGCAGTACTTC
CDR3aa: CASSEGAFDEQYF